These 14 T cell receptor beta chains were sequenced from one sample in a study of esophageal squamous cell carcinoma tumors. After a first PCR with P20EA plus a TCR alpha or TCR beta constant-region primer, a nested PCR used CA2 or CB2. Reverse transcription used a polyT18-containing BSL-18E primer, and TCR genes were amplified by unbiased adaptor ligation RT-PCR. Each CDR3 protein gets one entry after TCRdb re-called the 5' RACE reads with MiXCR. The sample has 950 to 1,100 distinct CDR3 sequences, approximately 15% seen once. Sequencing was done on a sample of tumor tissue. Receptors were obtained from a man aged 45 to 85 with esophageal squamous cell carcinoma.

Relative to its sample, this clonotype is medium-sized. V usage is TRBV29-1 and J usage is TRBJ2-7; D is perhaps TRBD1 (5 bases). Trimming left V 1 base short and J 3 bases short, with 16 bases between. CDR3 length equals 15 residues. CDR1 SQVTM and CDR2 ANQGSEA come from the germline V gene. The CDR3 DNA follows: TGCAGCGTTGAAGGTCTAGGGGAATTTGGCTACGAGCAGTACTTC. Translating it yields CSVEGLGEFGYEQYF.

This clonotype is medium-sized in the sample. The rearrangement links TRBV20-1 to TRBJ1-1; D gene ambiguous. CDR1 and CDR2 from the germline V gene are DFQATT and SNEGSKA (reference sequence). There are 14 residues in the CDR3. With 3 bases removed from V and 6 bases from J, the gap between germline ends came to 17 bases. DNA for the CDR3: TGCAGTGCTAGTCACCCTGGGTTCGGGGCTGAAGCTTTCTTT. Translation: CSASHPGFGAEAFF.

This clonotype is medium-sized in the sample. J is TRBJ2-3 and V is TRBV3-1; D is possibly TRBD2 (6 bases). V dropped 5 bases and J dropped 4 bases, with 19 bases sitting between them. This CDR3 has 16 amino acids. CDR1 and CDR2 from the germline V gene are LGHDT and YNNKEL (reference sequence). The CDR3 DNA is TGTGCCAGCAGCTCGAGGGACGGAGGGTGGGCAGATACGCAGTATTTT. The encoded protein is CASSSRDGGWADTQYF.

This CDR3 is CASSSFGTDTQYF. CDR3 coding DNA: TGTGCCAGCAGTTCTTTTGGCACAGATACGCAGTATTTT. The chain has TRBV28 and TRBJ2-3, with D uncertain. Germline V gene sequence: CDR1 MDHEN, CDR2 SYDVKM. V gave up 4 bases and J gave up 1 base, with 6 bases separating them. This CDR3 spans 13 amino acids.

This clonotype is labeled medium-sized. This chain uses TRBV5-1 with TRBJ2-7; possible D gene TRBD1, 6 bases. The germline CDR1 and CDR2 sequences are SGHRS and YFSETQ. V was pared by 1 base and J by 5 bases, with 10 bases between. There are 13 residues in the CDR3. The CDR3: CASSLTGSNEQYF. The CDR3 DNA reads TGCGCCAGCAGCTTGACAGGGTCCAACGAGCAGTACTTC. Full variable domain (outside the CDR3, taken from reference TRBV5-1 and TRBJ2-7): KAGVTQTPRYLIKTRGQQVTLSCSPISGHRSVSWYQQTPGQGLQFLFEYFSETQRNKGNFPGRFSGRQFSNSRSEMNVSTLELGDSALYLCASSLTGSNEQYFGPGTRLTVT.

The chain links TRBV7-9 to TRBJ1-1, with a tentative D call TRBD1 (5 bases). The CDR3 has 12 amino acids. Trimming took 7 bases from V and 1 from J, leaving 7 bases between them. Germline V lookup: CDR1 SEHNR, CDR2 FQNEAQ (reference sequence). This CDR3 reads CASKGTNTEAFF. DNA for the CDR3: TGTGCCAGCAAGGGGACGAACACTGAAGCTTTCTTT.

On this clonotype itself: One base away lies a much larger clone, so this may be a sequencing read error. This chain links TRBV9 with TRBJ2-7, with TRBD2 matching 7 bases. This CDR3 contains 14 residues. Germline V gene data show CDR1 as SGDLS and CDR2 as YYNGEE. The CDR3 sequence is CANSALGGFYEQYF. CDR3 coding DNA: TGTGCCAACAGCGCGCTGGGGGGGTTCTACGAGCAGTACTTC.

This clonotype is labeled large. The chain carries TRBV12-3 or TRBV12-4 and TRBJ2-7, with no clear D. V gave up 6 bases and J gave up 3 bases, with 9 bases separating them. This CDR3 spans 12 amino acids. CDR3 DNA: TGTGCCAGCAGCACAGATATCTACGAGCAGTACTTC. Its protein is CASSTDIYEQYF.

V gene TRBV3-1 combines with J gene TRBJ2-7; D may be TRBD1 (6 bases). This CDR3 contains 15 residues. Germline values: CDR1 LGHDT, CDR2 YNNKEL (reference sequence). Trimming pared 4 bases from V and 0 bases from J, leaving 13 bases between. The CDR3 region is CASSLGTISSYEQYF. CDR3 nucleotides: TGTGCCAGCAGCCTCGGGACAATTAGCTCCTACGAGCAGTACTTC.

Worth noting for this clonotype: This may arise from a read error, as a much more abundant clone is one base away. The chain is built from TRBV5-1 and TRBJ2-7; 10 bases map to TRBD2. The germline CDR1 and CDR2 sequences are SGHRS and YFSETQ. CDR3 length: 16 residues. The CDR3 nucleotides read TGCGCCAGCAGCCCCGAGACTAGCGGGCATACCTACGAGCGGTACTTC. This gives the protein CASSPETSGHTYERYF.

This clonotype is medium-sized by share. The CDR3 region is CASSIGGGREETQYF. In nucleotides, the CDR3 is TGTGCCAGTAGTATAGGTGGCGGGAGAGAAGAGACCCAGTACTTC. The rearrangement joins TRBV19 to TRBJ2-5; 7 bases line up with TRBD2. The CDR3 totals 15 residues. Germline assignment: CDR1 LNHDA and CDR2 SQIVND (reference sequence). After removal of 1 base from V and 3 bases from J, the junction contained 5 bases not matched to a gene.

This clonotype qualifies as large (0.1 to 1%). The CDR3 nucleotides read TGCGCCAGCAGCCAACTGGGGGGCTCAGGAGAGACCCAGTACTTC. Its protein product is CASSQLGGSGETQYF. The rearrangement uses TRBV4-1 and TRBJ2-5, with D perhaps assigned TRBD1 or TRBD2 (6 bases each). Per germline, CDR1 MGHRA and CDR2 YSYEKL. The germline V and J ends were trimmed by 2 bases and 4 bases, with 14 bases remaining between them. This CDR3 comprises 15 residues.

In regard to this clonotype: A much larger clone differs from this one at a single base, so this may be a read error. The chain combines TRBV3-1 with TRBJ1-2; D is perhaps TRBD1 (5 bases). This CDR3 is 13 amino acids long. CDR1 is LGHDT and CDR2 is YNNKEL in the germline V gene (reference sequence). The CDR3 region is CANSAQGGYGYTF. In nucleotides, the CDR3 is TGTGCCAACAGCGCCCAGGGAGGCTATGGCTACACCTTC.

This clonotype is deemed medium-sized. This rearrangement joins TRBV20-1 to TRBJ2-1, with 7 bases lining up with TRBD1. With V trimmed by 1 base and J by 5 bases, 5 bases remained unmatched. CDR1 is DFQATT, CDR2 SNEGSKA, per germline (reference sequence). This CDR3 region has 14 residues. The CDR3 sequence is CSARGDRVDNEQFF. The DNA for the CDR3 is TGCAGTGCTAGAGGGGACAGAGTAGACAATGAGCAGTTCTTC.